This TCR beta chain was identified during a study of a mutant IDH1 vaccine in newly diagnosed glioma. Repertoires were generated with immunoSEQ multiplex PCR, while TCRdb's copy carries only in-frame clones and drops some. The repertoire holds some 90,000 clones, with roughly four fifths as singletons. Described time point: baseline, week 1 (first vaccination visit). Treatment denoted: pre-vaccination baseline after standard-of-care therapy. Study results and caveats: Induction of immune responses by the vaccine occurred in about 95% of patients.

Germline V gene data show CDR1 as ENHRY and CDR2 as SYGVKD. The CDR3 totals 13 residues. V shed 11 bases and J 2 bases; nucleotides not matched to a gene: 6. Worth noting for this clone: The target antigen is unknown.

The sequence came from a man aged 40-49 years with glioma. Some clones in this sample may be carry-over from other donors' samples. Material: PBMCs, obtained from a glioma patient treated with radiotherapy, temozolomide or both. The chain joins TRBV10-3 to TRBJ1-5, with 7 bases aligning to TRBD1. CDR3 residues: CASDTGGNQPQHF. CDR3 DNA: TGTGCCTCCGATACAGGGGGCAATCAGCCCCAGCATTTT.